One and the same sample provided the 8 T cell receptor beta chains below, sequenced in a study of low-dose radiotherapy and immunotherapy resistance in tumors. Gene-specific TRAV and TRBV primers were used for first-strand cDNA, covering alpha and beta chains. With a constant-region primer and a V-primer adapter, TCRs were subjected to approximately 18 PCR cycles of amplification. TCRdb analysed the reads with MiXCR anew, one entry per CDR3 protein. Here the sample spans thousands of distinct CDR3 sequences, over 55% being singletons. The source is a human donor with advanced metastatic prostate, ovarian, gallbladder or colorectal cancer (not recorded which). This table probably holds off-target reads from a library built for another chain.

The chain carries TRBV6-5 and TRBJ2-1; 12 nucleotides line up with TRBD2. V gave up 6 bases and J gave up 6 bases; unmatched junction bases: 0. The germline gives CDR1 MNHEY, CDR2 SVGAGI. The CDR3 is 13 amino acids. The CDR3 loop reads CASRTSGSNEQFF. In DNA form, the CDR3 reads TGTGCCAGCAGGACTAGCGGGAGCAATGAGCAGTTCTTC.

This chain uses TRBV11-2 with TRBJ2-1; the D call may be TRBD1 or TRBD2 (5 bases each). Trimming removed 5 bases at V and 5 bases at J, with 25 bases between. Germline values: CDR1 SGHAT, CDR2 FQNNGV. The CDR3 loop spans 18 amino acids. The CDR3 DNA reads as TGTGCCAGCAGCCTAAGAAACCCGGGACCCAGTAGAGACAATGAGCAGTTCTTC. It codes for CASSLRNPGPSRDNEQFF. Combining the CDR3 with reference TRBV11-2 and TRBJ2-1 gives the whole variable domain EAGVAQSPRYKIIEKRQSVAFWCNPISGHATLYWYQQILGQGPKLLIQFQNNGVVDDSQLPKDRFSAERLKGVDSTLKIQPAKLEDSAVYLCASSLRNPGPSRDNEQFFGPGTRLTVL.

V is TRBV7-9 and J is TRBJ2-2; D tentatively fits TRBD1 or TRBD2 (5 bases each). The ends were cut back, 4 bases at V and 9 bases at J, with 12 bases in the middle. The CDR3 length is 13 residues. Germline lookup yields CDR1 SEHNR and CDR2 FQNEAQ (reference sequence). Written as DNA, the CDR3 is TGTGCCAGCAGCTCGGGACGTCCATGGGAGCTGTTTTTT. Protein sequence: CASSSGRPWELFF.

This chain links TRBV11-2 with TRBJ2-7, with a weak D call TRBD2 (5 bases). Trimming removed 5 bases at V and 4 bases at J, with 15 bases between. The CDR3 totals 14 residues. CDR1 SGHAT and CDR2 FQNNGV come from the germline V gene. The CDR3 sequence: CASSLGSLTYEQYF. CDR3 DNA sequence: TGTGCCAGCAGCCTGGGGAGCCTTACTTACGAGCAGTACTTC.

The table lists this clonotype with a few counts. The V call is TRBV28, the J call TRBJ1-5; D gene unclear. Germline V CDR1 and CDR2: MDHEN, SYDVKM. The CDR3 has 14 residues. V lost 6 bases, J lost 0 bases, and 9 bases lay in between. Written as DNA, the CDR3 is TGTGCCAGCAGCCTTGTCCCTAGCAATCAGCCCCAGCATTTT. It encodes CASSLVPSNQPQHF.

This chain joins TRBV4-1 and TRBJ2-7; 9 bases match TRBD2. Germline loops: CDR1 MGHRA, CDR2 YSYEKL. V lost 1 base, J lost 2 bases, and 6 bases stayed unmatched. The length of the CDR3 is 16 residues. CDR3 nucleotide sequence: TGCGCCAGCAGCCAAGTTAGCGGGAGTATCCCCTACGAGCAGTACTTC. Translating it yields CASSQVSGSIPYEQYF.

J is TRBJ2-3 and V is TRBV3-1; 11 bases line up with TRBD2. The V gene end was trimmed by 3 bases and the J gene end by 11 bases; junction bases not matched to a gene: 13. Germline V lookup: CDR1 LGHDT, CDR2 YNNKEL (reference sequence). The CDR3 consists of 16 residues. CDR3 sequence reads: CASSQDSGGGRYGQYF. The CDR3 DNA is TGTGCCAGCAGCCAGGATAGCGGGGGGGGCCGGTATGGGCAGTATTTT.

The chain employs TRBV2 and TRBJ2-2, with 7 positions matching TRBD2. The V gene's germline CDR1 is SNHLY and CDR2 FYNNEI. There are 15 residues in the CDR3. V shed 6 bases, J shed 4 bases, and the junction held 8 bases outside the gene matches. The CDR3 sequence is CASSPDGRSTGELFF. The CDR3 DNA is TGTGCCAGCAGCCCCGACGGGAGGAGCACCGGGGAGCTGTTTTTT.